Listed below are T cell receptor beta chains from one sample, sequenced in a study of blood T cell repertoires in COVID-19. TCRdb's table, derived via immunoSEQ multiplex PCR, lists solely in-frame clones and lacks some. The sample includes under 250,000 clones, 80% to 90% of them seen just once. The sequenced sample consisted of PBMCs or T cells enriched from blood (not recorded which). The receptor source for this set is a woman aged 18 to 35 in a cohort exposed to, infected with or recovered from COVID-19 (not recorded which). CDR3s include the opening cysteine and the closing phenylalanine or tryptophan. Fields, in order: CDR3 length, J gene, D gene, V gene, clone size, CDR3 DNA, CDR3 protein. D genes are given only for firm matches. Clone size appears in some rows only: once, few, many, or a class for an expanded clone.

len: 15; j_gene: TRBJ2-1; d_gene: TRBD2; v_gene: TRBV5-1; abundance: .; CDR3nt: TGCGCCAGCAGCTTGGCCCTAGCGGGAGGGCATGAGCAGTTCTTC; CDR3aa: CASSLALAGGHEQFF
len: 15; j_gene: TRBJ1-6; d_gene: TRBD1; v_gene: TRBV2; abundance: .; CDR3nt: TGTGCCAGCAGTGACAGTCCCCGGACAGGCTCACCCCTCCACTTT; CDR3aa: CASSDSPRTGSPLHF
len: 13; j_gene: TRBJ2-7; d_gene: .; v_gene: TRBV24-1; abundance: .; CDR3nt: TGTGCCACCAGTGACGGGAGCTCCTACGAGCAGTACTTC; CDR3aa: CATSDGSSYEQYF
len: 15; j_gene: TRBJ1-2; d_gene: TRBD1; v_gene: TRBV7-9; abundance: .; CDR3nt: TGTGCCAGCAGCTTAGCCGAAGGGACAGGGTATGGCTACACCTTC; CDR3aa: CASSLAEGTGYGYTF
len: 15; j_gene: TRBJ2-7; d_gene: TRBD2; v_gene: TRBV7-2; abundance: .; CDR3nt: TGTGCCAGCAGCTCCTCCCCACTAGCGGGTAGCGAGCAGTACTTC; CDR3aa: CASSSSPLAGSEQYF
len: 17; j_gene: TRBJ2-1; d_gene: .; v_gene: TRBV4-2; abundance: .; CDR3nt: TGTGCCAGCAGCCAAGCCCAACGAGCAGGGGGGTCTGATGAGCAGTTCTTC; CDR3aa: CASSQAQRAGGSDEQFF
len: 15; j_gene: TRBJ1-1; d_gene: .; v_gene: TRBV20-1; abundance: .; CDR3nt: TGCAGTGCTAGTTCCCAGTGGGGGGTGGGGACTGAAGCTTTCTTT; CDR3aa: CSASSQWGVGTEAFF
len: 15; j_gene: TRBJ2-7; d_gene: .; v_gene: TRBV5-1; abundance: few; CDR3nt: TGCGCCAGCAGCTTGGCCGACAGGGCCCGGGGGCAGCAGTACTTC; CDR3aa: CASSLADRARGQQYF
len: 14; j_gene: TRBJ2-1; d_gene: TRBD2; v_gene: TRBV30; abundance: .; CDR3nt: TGTGCCTGGAGTAGCGGGAGTACCGACAATGAGCAGTTCTTC; CDR3aa: CAWSSGSTDNEQFF
len: 15; j_gene: TRBJ1-1; d_gene: .; v_gene: TRBV27; abundance: .; CDR3nt: TGTGCCAGCAGTTTTCAGGGAGGGGGGAACACTGAAGCTTTCTTT; CDR3aa: CASSFQGGGNTEAFF
len: 14; j_gene: TRBJ1-5; d_gene: .; v_gene: TRBV19; abundance: .; CDR3nt: TGTGCCAGTTCCCGTGGAGGGGGCAATCAGCCCCAGCATTTT; CDR3aa: CASSRGGGNQPQHF
len: 14; j_gene: TRBJ1-2; d_gene: TRBD1; v_gene: TRBV28; abundance: .; CDR3nt: TGTGCCAGCAGTTCCGGACAGGGTGATTATGGCTACACCTTC; CDR3aa: CASSSGQGDYGYTF
len: 15; j_gene: TRBJ2-7; d_gene: .; v_gene: TRBV19; abundance: .; CDR3nt: TGTGCCAGTAGCTATAGGGCGGGGACCTACCCCGAGCAGTACTTC; CDR3aa: CASSYRAGTYPEQYF
len: 16; j_gene: TRBJ1-1; d_gene: .; v_gene: TRBV7-9; abundance: .; CDR3nt: TGTGCCAGCAGCCCCCCTGCGAAGGGGAAGGGCACTGAAGCTTTCTTT; CDR3aa: CASSPPAKGKGTEAFF
len: 14; j_gene: TRBJ2-1; d_gene: TRBD2; v_gene: TRBV29-1; abundance: .; CDR3nt: TGCAGCTATACTCCTAGCGGGACGAACAATGAGCAGTTCTTC; CDR3aa: CSYTPSGTNNEQFF
len: 14; j_gene: TRBJ2-5; d_gene: .; v_gene: TRBV14; abundance: .; CDR3nt: TGTGCCAGCAGCCGGGCCCCGAGTGGAGAGACCCAGTACTTC; CDR3aa: CASSRAPSGETQYF
len: 13; j_gene: TRBJ1-1; d_gene: .; v_gene: TRBV4-1; abundance: .; CDR3nt: TGCGCCAGCAGCCAAGACCCCAGGGGAGTAGCTTTCTTT; CDR3aa: CASSQDPRGVAFF
len: 15; j_gene: TRBJ1-3; d_gene: .; v_gene: TRBV6-5; abundance: .; CDR3nt: TGTGCCAGCAGTTACAACCGGGGTAGTGGAAACACCATATATTTT; CDR3aa: CASSYNRGSGNTIYF